The 25 T cell receptor beta chains listed next were all sequenced from one sample in a study of blood T cell repertoires in COVID-19. Sequencing used immunoSEQ multiplex PCR; TCRdb keeps in-frame clones, though not all of them. The top ten clones hold more than 8% of a sample with about 220,000 clones, around four fifths of them seen once. The sequenced sample was peripheral blood. All receptors come from a woman aged 45-60 years with acute or convalescent COVID-19.

The chain recombines TRBV19 with TRBJ2-2, with D tentatively TRBD1 (5 bases). V was trimmed by 4 bases and J by 6 bases, leaving 15 bases between them. CDR1 is LNHDA, CDR2 SQIVND, per germline (reference sequence). CDR3 length: 15 residues. CDR3 in DNA: TGTGCCAGTAGTACCAGGGTAGCTAGGGCCGGGGAGCTGTTTTTT. Translated, it gives CASSTRVARAGELFF.

This clone was recorded only once. The V call is TRBV4-1, the J call TRBJ2-7; 12 bases match TRBD2. J gave up 0 bases and V 0 bases, and 15 bases lay outside the gene matches. The CDR3 length is 21 residues. Looked up from germline, CDR1 is MGHRA and CDR2 is YSYEKL. CDR3 sequence: CASSQDPTLGLAGSSSYEQYF. In DNA, the CDR3 is TGCGCCAGCAGCCAAGATCCTACACTGGGACTAGCGGGTTCCAGCTCCTACGAGCAGTACTTC.

In this sample, this clone turned up once. The rearrangement links TRBV7-9 to TRBJ2-3; 8 bases match TRBD2. After removal of 3 bases from V and 2 bases from J, the junction contained 7 bases not matched to a gene. Germline CDR1 SEHNR, CDR2 FQNEAQ (reference sequence). This CDR3 has 16 residues. The CDR3 loop is CASSFALAANTDTQYF. DNA of the CDR3: TGTGCCAGCAGCTTTGCACTAGCGGCTAACACAGATACGCAGTATTTT.

The chain couples TRBV30 to TRBJ2-5; 12 nucleotides match TRBD2. CDR1 and CDR2 from the germline V gene are GTSNPN and SVGIG (reference sequence). There are 16 residues in the CDR3. The V segment lost 0 bases and the J segment 5 bases; nucleotides outside the gene matches: 7. Here the CDR3 DNA reads TGTGCCTGGAGTGTAGGACTAGCGGGAATTGGGGAGACCCAGTACTTC. It encodes CAWSVGLAGIGETQYF.

This chain connects TRBV21-1 to TRBJ2-3; TRBD2 is the table's D call and was not checked against the DNA. TRBV21-1 is annotated as a pseudogene. The CDR3 is made up of 16 amino acids. The CDR3 coding sequence is TGTGCCAGCAGCTGCGGTTACGGGGAGGCCACAGATACGCAGTATTTT. It is translated as CASSCGYGEATDTQYF.

This chain uses TRBV9 with TRBJ2-3; TRBD2 matches at 8 bases. Germline values: CDR1 SGDLS, CDR2 YYNGEE. The CDR3 sequence is 16 residues long. The V gene end was trimmed by 4 bases and the J gene end by 2 bases; junction bases not matched to a gene: 9. In nucleotides, the CDR3 is TGTGCCAGCAGCTTATGGACTAGCTCCCTCACAGATACGCAGTATTTT. Its protein product is CASSLWTSSLTDTQYF.

J is TRBJ2-2 and V is TRBV6-5; 8 nucleotides line up with TRBD2. Germline V gene sequence: CDR1 MNHEY, CDR2 SVGAGI. The CDR3 runs 14 residues. J lost 6 bases, V lost 7 bases, and 7 bases had no gene match. CDR3 protein: CASMTGRGSGELFF. The CDR3 nucleotides read TGTGCCAGCATGACCGGGAGGGGCTCCGGGGAGCTGTTTTTT.

This clone has just one count. The genes are TRBV5-4 and TRBJ1-1, with a tentative D call TRBD1 (6 bases). The V and J ends lost 4 bases and 7 bases respectively, with 17 bases between them. The CDR3 runs 14 residues. Germline V CDR1 and CDR2: SGHNT, YYREEE (reference sequence). CDR3 coding DNA: TGTGCCAGCAGCAGTAGGACAGCGCTCCTTGAAGCTTTCTTT. Its translation is CASSSRTALLEAFF. Full variable domain (outside the CDR3, taken from reference TRBV5-4 and TRBJ1-1): ETGVTQSPTHLIKTRGQQVTLRCSSQSGHNTVSWYQQALGQGPQFIFQYYREEENGRGNFPPRFSGLQFPNYSSELNVNALELDDSALYLCASSSRTALLEAFFGQGTRLTVV.

This clone is a singleton in its sample. The V call is TRBV21-1, the J call TRBJ2-3; the table calls TRBD1, which could not be checked here. TRBV21-1 is a known pseudogene. The CDR3 runs 18 residues. For the CDR3, the DNA is TGTGCCAGCAGCAAAGTGTGGGGGCCTCCTAGGCACACAGATACGCAGTATTTT. Protein sequence: CASSKVWGPPRHTDTQYF.

This chain links TRBV30 with TRBJ1-5; D not certain. The V end lost 1 base, the J end lost 3 bases, and 7 bases lay between the germline ends. CDR3 length: 13 amino acids. Germline CDR1 reads GTSNPN; CDR2 reads SVGIG (reference sequence). This CDR3 reads CAWSGAINQPQHF. CDR3 DNA: TGTGCCTGGAGTGGAGCGATCAATCAGCCCCAGCATTTT.

This rearrangement joins TRBV24-1 to TRBJ2-2; 9 nucleotides line up with TRBD1. Germline V gene sequence: CDR1 KGHDR, CDR2 SFDVKD. The junction had 7 bases not matched to a gene; V was cut back by 1 base and J by 5 bases. The CDR3 extends over 17 amino acids. As DNA, the CDR3 is TGTGCCACCAGTGATTTCGCGGGACAGGGAGGAACCGGGGAGCTGTTTTTT. Protein sequence: CATSDFAGQGGTGELFF.

In regard to this clone: The sample contains more than one DNA sequence encoding this CDR3. This chain links TRBV5-1 with TRBJ1-1; TRBD1 is a possible D gene (6 bases). The V gene lost 5 bases and the J gene lost 2 bases, with 13 bases spanning the gap. Germline loops: CDR1 SGHRS, CDR2 YFSETQ. The CDR3 contains 14 residues. The chain's CDR3 is CASSWGQLNTEAFF. CDR3 nucleotide sequence: TGCGCCAGCAGTTGGGGGCAGCTTAACACTGAAGCTTTCTTT.

This CDR3 reads CSARAGYGYTF. The CDR3 bases are TGCAGTGCTAGAGCGGGTTATGGCTACACCTTC. The chain carries TRBV20-1 and TRBJ1-2; D not resolved. Germline V CDR1 and CDR2: DFQATT, SNEGSKA (reference sequence). This CDR3 region has 11 residues. V was clipped by 1 base and J by 5 bases, with 5 bases between them.

The chain combines TRBV7-9 with TRBJ2-7; D is unresolved. This CDR3 comprises 14 residues. Germline V lookup: CDR1 SEHNR, CDR2 FQNEAQ (reference sequence). Trimming left V 1 base short and J 0 bases short, with 7 bases between. DNA of the CDR3: TGTGCCAGCAGCTTAGGGCTTACCTCCTACGAGCAGTACTTC. Protein: CASSLGLTSYEQYF.

The gene calls are TRBV19 and TRBJ2-6; TRBD2 is a possible D gene (5 bases). The CDR3 is 17 amino acids. CDR1 is LNHDA and CDR2 is SQIVND in the germline V gene (reference sequence). V shed 1 base and J shed 0 bases, with 10 bases lying between them. Here the CDR3 DNA reads TGTGCCAGTAGTATAGGGGGAGCACCCTCTGGGGCCAACGTCCTGACTTTC. As protein: CASSIGGAPSGANVLTF.

The rearrangement links TRBV10-2 to TRBJ1-1; D unclear. Trimming stripped 3 bases from V and 8 bases from J, with 16 bases between. From germline, CDR1 is WSHSY and CDR2 SAAADI. CDR3 size: 14 residues. The CDR3 DNA is TGCGCCAGCAGTGAACCCCCCGGCAGGCCGGAAGCTTTCTTT. Translating gives CASSEPPGRPEAFF.

This clone was seen just once. CDR3 bases: TGTGCCAGTAGTTTGCCCGGGACTAAAAATGAGCAGTTCTTC. Protein: CASSLPGTKNEQFF. The chain carries TRBV19 and TRBJ2-1, with 7 bases identical to TRBD2. The junction had 8 bases not matched to a gene; V was cut back by 5 bases and J by 7 bases. CDR3 length: 14 residues. CDR1 LNHDA and CDR2 SQIVND come from the germline V gene (reference sequence). The full variable domain, in which reference TRBV19 and TRBJ2-1 provide the parts outside the CDR3, is DGGITQSPKYLFRKEGQNVTLSCEQNLNHDAMYWYRQDPGQGLRLIYYSQIVNDFQKGDIAEGYSVSREKKESFPLTVTSAQKNPTAFYLCASSLPGTKNEQFFGPGTRLTVL.

This chain links TRBV27 with TRBJ2-2; TRBD2 agrees at 13 bases. The CDR3 runs 17 residues. Germline CDR1 and CDR2: MNHEY and SMNVEV (reference sequence). J gave up 8 bases and V 6 bases, and 12 bases lay outside the gene matches. CDR3 sequence: CASSPLSTSGRRGELFF. CDR3 DNA: TGTGCCAGCAGCCCCCTGTCGACTAGCGGGAGGCGGGGGGAGCTGTTTTTT.

This sequence joins TRBV14 and TRBJ2-2, with 10 bases lining up with TRBD2. V trimming: 1 base; J trimming: 7 bases; junction bases outside the gene matches: 9. Germline V gives CDR1 SGHDN, CDR2 FVKESK. The CDR3 runs to 17 residues. CDR3 sequence: CASSQGWSGRAGGELFF. As DNA, the CDR3 is TGTGCCAGCAGCCAAGGCTGGAGCGGGAGGGCCGGCGGGGAGCTGTTTTTT.

The chain combines TRBV21-1 with TRBJ2-7; the D call in the table, TRBD1, was not verified against the DNA. TRBV21-1 is reported as a pseudogene. The CDR3 is 17 residues long. In nucleotides, the CDR3 is TGTGCCAGCAGCCTAGACAGTAGGGGGCGGGATACCTACGAGCAGTACTTC. As protein: CASSLDSRGRDTYEQYF.

This chain joins TRBV4-1 and TRBJ2-1; tentatively, D is TRBD2 (6 bases). The CDR3 covers 17 residues. V lost 0 bases and J 0 bases, leaving 12 bases between the germline ends. The germline gives CDR1 MGHRA, CDR2 YSYEKL. The CDR3 spells CASSQDLLASSYNEQFF. CDR3 DNA sequence: TGCGCCAGCAGCCAAGATCTGCTAGCGAGCTCCTACAATGAGCAGTTCTTC.

This chain joins TRBV6-2 or TRBV6-3 and TRBJ1-1; no reliable D call. Germline values: CDR1 MNHEY, CDR2 SVGEGT. The CDR3 sequence is 11 residues long. V was trimmed by 5 bases and J by 4 bases, leaving 5 bases between them. The CDR3 loop is CASSPSTEAFF. The CDR3 DNA is TGTGCCAGCAGTCCCTCCACTGAAGCTTTCTTT.

The rearrangement links TRBV29-1 to TRBJ2-5, with unresolved D. Germline CDR1 reads SQVTM; CDR2 reads ANQGSEA. V lost 7 bases and J lost 5, with 8 bases in between. The CDR3 loop spans 10 amino acids. This chain's CDR3 is CSAAAETQYF. CDR3 nucleotide sequence: TGCAGCGCCGCGGCGGAGACCCAGTACTTC.

The V and J genes are TRBV6-4 and TRBJ2-1; D is undetermined. This CDR3 region has 16 residues. V dropped 0 bases and J dropped 3 bases, with 12 bases sitting between them. Germline loops: CDR1 MRHNA, CDR2 SNTAGT. The CDR3 sequence is CASSDSGQQNYNEQFF. Written as DNA, the CDR3 is TGTGCCAGCAGTGACTCGGGCCAGCAGAACTACAATGAGCAGTTCTTC.

The sample holds a few counts of this clone. The V and J genes are TRBV7-2 and TRBJ2-7; D not certain. CDR1 and CDR2 from the germline V gene are SGHTA and FQGNSA. Trimming took off 5 bases at V and 9 bases at J, with 23 bases between the two ends. CDR3 size: 15 residues. The chain's CDR3 is CASSTTPSTSVGQYF. The DNA for the CDR3 is TGTGCCAGCAGCACCACTCCCTCTACGAGCGTGGGGCAGTACTTC. Combining the CDR3 with reference TRBV7-2 and TRBJ2-7 gives the whole variable domain GAGVSQSPSNKVTEKGKDVELRCDPISGHTALYWYRQSLGQGLEFLIYFQGNSAPDKSGLPSDRFSAERTGGSVSTLTIQRTQQEDSAVYLCASSTTPSTSVGQYFGPGTRLTVT.